These T cell receptor beta chains were read from a single sample in a study of molecular identifiers for immune sequencing clone quantification. MiXCR, applied by TCRdb to the PCR reads, yields one record per CDR3 protein. The sample lists roughly 300,000 distinct CDR3 sequences; under 25% were seen once. Sequencing input: naive CD8+ T cells from blood, with Jurkat cell RNA spiked in. The origin of the receptors is a human donor in good health. Some libraries in this study had Jurkat cell RNA spiked in. CDR3s include the opening cysteine and the closing phenylalanine or tryptophan. The order of the fields is clone size, J gene, D gene, V gene, CDR3 protein, CDR3 DNA. The D gene is left open where the match is weak. Clone size is stated in some rows and not others, as once, few, many or a class when expanded.

many,TRBJ2-7,.,TRBV5-1,CASSFGAGPGYEQYF,TGCGCCAGCAGCTTTGGGGCGGGACCGGGCTACGAGCAGTACTTC
.,TRBJ2-5,TRBD1,TRBV4-3,CASSQVHPGQGWETQYF,TGCGCCAGCAGCCAAGTGCATCCGGGACAGGGTTGGGAGACCCAGTACTTC
once,TRBJ2-7,TRBD2,TRBV20-1,CSARDPSGIYEQYF,TGCAGTGCTAGAGATCCTAGCGGGATTTACGAGCAGTACTTC
.,TRBJ1-2,.,TRBV20-1,CSARGVGYTF,TGCAGTGCTAGAGGAGTCGGCTACACCTTC
.,TRBJ1-1,.,TRBV29-1,CSVVDGTQVLFF,TGCAGCGTTGTGGACGGGACACAGGTGTTATTCTTT
many,TRBJ2-7,.,TRBV6-5,CASSYSGSYEQYF,TGTGCCAGCAGTTACTCGGGGTCCTACGAGCAGTACTTC
.,TRBJ2-2,.,TRBV20-1,CCASATDTGELFF,TGCTGTGCTAGTGCGACGGACACCGGGGAGCTGTTTTTT
few,TRBJ1-2,.,TRBV11-2,CASSLGGSRANGYTF,TGTGCCAGCAGTTTAGGGGGGTCCAGGGCGAATGGCTACACCTTC
many,TRBJ2-5,TRBD2,TRBV28,CASSFSVAGDQETQYF,TGTGCCAGCAGTTTTTCAGTAGCGGGGGACCAAGAGACCCAGTACTTC
.,TRBJ2-7,.,TRBV28,CVSSLYQGDSYEQYF,TGTGTCAGCAGTTTATATCAGGGTGACTCCTACGAGCAGTACTTC
.,TRBJ2-7,.,TRBV5-4,CACSAGTLYEQYF,TGTGCCTGCAGCGCCGGGACCCTCTACGAGCAGTACTTC
many,TRBJ2-7,TRBD2,TRBV5-4,CASSLIVAGVGEQYF,TGTGCCAGCAGCTTGATCGTAGCGGGAGTCGGGGAGCAGTACTTC
few,TRBJ1-1,TRBD1,TRBV2,CASYRGQRGTEAFF,TGTGCCAGCTACAGGGGGCAACGAGGCACTGAAGCTTTCTTT
few,TRBJ1-2,TRBD1,TRBV6-2/TRBV6-3,CASSYIWTGDNGYTF,TGTGCCAGCAGTTACATCTGGACAGGGGACAATGGCTACACCTTC
many,TRBJ1-1,.,TRBV7-9,CASSGAAHTEAFF,TGTGCCAGCTCCGGGGCAGCCCACACTGAAGCTTTCTTT
.,TRBJ2-7,TRBD2,TRBV20-1,CSALTRGKRELSYEQYF,TGCAGTGCGCTTACGAGGGGTAAGCGGGAGCTGTCCTACGAGCAGTACTTC
few,TRBJ2-3,TRBD1,TRBV3-1,CASSGISQGVDTQYF,TGTGCCAGCAGCGGGATCTCACAGGGGGTAGATACGCAGTATTTT
many,TRBJ2-7,TRBD1,TRBV7-2,CASSLDRALPMYEQYF,TGTGCCAGCAGCTTGGACAGGGCCCTCCCAATGTACGAGCAGTACTTC
once,TRBJ1-2,.,TRBV29-1,CSVEGRTAALYGYTF,TGCAGCGTTGAAGGACGGACGGCCGCGCTTTATGGCTACACCTTC
.,TRBJ2-3,TRBD2,TRBV11-2,CASSLVAGRAPDTQYF,TGTGCCAGCAGCTTAGTGGCGGGGAGGGCCCCAGATACGCAGTATTTT
many,TRBJ2-7,TRBD2,TRBV7-2,CASSLAVGGLAGVYF,TGTGCCAGCAGCTTAGCGGTTGGCGGACTAGCGGGGGTGTACTTC
few,TRBJ2-7,TRBD2,TRBV9,CASSPGGEFEQYF,TGTGCCAGCAGCCCGGGAGGCGAATTCGAGCAGTACTTC
many,TRBJ2-5,TRBD2,TRBV7-9,CASSSFPPGLAETQYF,TGTGCCAGCAGCTCTTTCCCACCGGGACTAGCGGAGACCCAGTACTTC
.,TRBJ2-3,TRBD1,TRBV7-9,CASSANRGPTDTQCF,TGTGCCAGCAGCGCCAACAGGGGGCCCACAGATACGCAGTGTTTT
few,TRBJ2-1,.,TRBV6-6,CASSPKKSSYNEQFF,TGTGCCAGCAGTCCGAAAAAGAGCTCCTACAATGAGCAGTTCTTC
.,TRBJ2-3,.,TRBV4-1,CASSQVGLEGTDTQYF,TGCGCCAGCAGCCAAGTTGGTCTAGAGGGCACAGATACGCAGTATTTT
many,TRBJ2-7,.,TRBV7-9,CASSSSGADWYEQYF,TGTGCCAGCAGTTCCTCGGGGGCGGACTGGTACGAGCAGTACTTC
few,TRBJ2-7,TRBD2,TRBV7-9,CASSLRGSGGPSSYEQYF,TGTGCCAGCAGCTTACGGGGTAGCGGGGGGCCGAGCTCCTACGAGCAGTACTTC
few,TRBJ2-1,TRBD2,TRBV27,CASSTPAGWGVGEQFF,TGTGCCAGCAGTACCCCAGCGGGGTGGGGGGTTGGTGAGCAGTTCTTC
.,TRBJ2-5,.,TRBV24-1,CATSDYRPSLGGETQYF,TGTGCCACCAGTGATTACAGGCCCTCATTAGGAGGAGAGACCCAGTACTTC
few,TRBJ2-3,TRBD2,TRBV6-6,CASSYLIAGVTDTQYF,TGTGCCAGCAGTTACCTAATAGCGGGGGTCACAGATACGCAGTATTTT
.,TRBJ2-7,.,TRBV11-2,CASRGPTGISYEQYF,TGTGCCAGCAGAGGCCCGACAGGAATCTCCTACGAGCAGTACTTC
many,TRBJ1-5,.,TRBV6-5,CASSLQGHQPQHF,TGTGCCAGCAGCCTACAGGGCCATCAGCCCCAGCATTTT
.,TRBJ2-2,.,TRBV5-4,CASRTGTANTGELFF,TGTGCCAGCAGGACGGGGACCGCGAACACCGGGGAGCTGTTTTTT
once,TRBJ2-7,TRBD2,TRBV28,CASSSHLAGGAYEQYF,TGTGCCAGCAGTTCCCACCTAGCGGGAGGTGCGTACGAGCAGTACTTC
.,TRBJ2-1,TRBD2,TRBV6-6,CASSKLAGVYNAQFF,TGTGCCAGCAGTAAACTAGCGGGAGTCTACAATGCGCAGTTCTTC
many,TRBJ2-3,.,TRBV7-2,CASSPGLARTDTQYF,TGTGCCAGCAGCCCCGGGCTAGCGCGCACAGATACGCAGTATTTT
many,TRBJ1-4,TRBD1,TRBV13,CASSARGQADNEKLFF,TGTGCCAGCAGCGCGCGTGGACAGGCGGACAATGAAAAACTGTTTTTT
few,TRBJ2-3,.,TRBV11-2,CASSLDGVGASTDTQYF,TGTGCCAGCAGCTTAGATGGGGTAGGGGCGAGCACAGATACGCAGTATTTT
many,TRBJ2-7,.,TRBV9,CASSVGGDSYEQYF,TGTGCCAGCAGCGTAGGGGGGGACTCCTACGAGCAGTACTTC
.,TRBJ2-6,TRBD2,TRBV2,CASSEAARGLVSGANVVTF,TGTGCCAGCAGTGAAGCGGCAAGGGGACTAGTCTCTGGGGCCAACGTCGTGACTTTC
many,TRBJ1-1,TRBD1,TRBV6-2/TRBV6-3,CASSYGAGGLWDTEAFF,TGTGCCAGCAGTTACGGGGCAGGGGGCCTGTGGGACACTGAAGCTTTCTTT
few,TRBJ2-5,TRBD1,TRBV6-5,CASSYEVGDRDNQHQETQYF,TGTGCCAGCAGTTACGAAGTTGGGGACAGGGATAACCAACACCAAGAGACCCAGTACTTC
many,TRBJ2-5,.,TRBV12-3/TRBV12-4,CASSPLGGAETQYF,TGTGCCAGCAGTCCCCTGGGGGGGGCTGAGACCCAGTACTTC
.,TRBJ1-5,.,TRBV20-1,CSARDRRGDGNQPQHF,TGCAGTGCTAGAGATCGAAGAGGGGATGGCAATCAGCCCCAGCATTTT
.,TRBJ2-1,.,TRBV20-1,CSAIMSYNEQFF,TGCAGTGCTATAATGTCCTACAATGAGCAGTTCTTC
few,TRBJ2-7,TRBD1,TRBV7-9,CASSPPGGMGEQYF,TGTGCCAGCAGTCCCCCAGGGGGCATGGGCGAGCAGTACTTC
few,TRBJ2-7,.,TRBV30,CAWTPLRPSYEQYF,TGTGCCTGGACTCCTTTGAGACCCTCCTACGAGCAGTACTTC
few,TRBJ1-5,.,TRBV20-1,CSARDTGPGQPQHF,TGCAGTGCTAGAGATACGGGGCCCGGCCAGCCCCAGCATTTT
few,TRBJ2-2,.,TRBV9,CASSVGGHTGELFF,TGTGCCAGCAGCGTAGGAGGCCACACCGGGGAGCTGTTTTTT
.,TRBJ2-2,TRBD1,TRBV3-1,CASSQSQGAITGELFF,TGTGCCAGCAGCCAATCCCAGGGGGCAATCACCGGGGAGCTGTTTTTT
.,TRBJ2-3,.,TRBV4-1,CASSPDSLAAPSTDTQYF,TGCGCCAGCAGCCCAGACAGTTTGGCGGCACCTAGCACAGATACGCAGTATTTT
few,TRBJ2-4,.,TRBV27,CASSLKGVDIQYF,TGTGCCAGCAGTTTAAAAGGGGTTGACATTCAGTACTTC
few,TRBJ1-2,.,TRBV7-9,CASSDTRNNYGYTF,TGTGCCAGCAGTGACACCCGCAATAACTATGGCTACACCTTC
many,TRBJ2-3,TRBD2,TRBV6-5,CASSYTGGSTDTQYF,TGTGCCAGCAGTTATACGGGGGGGAGCACAGATACGCAGTATTTT
.,TRBJ2-5,.,TRBV30,CAWTFGATRKETQYF,TGTGCCTGGACCTTTGGGGCCACTAGAAAAGAGACCCAGTACTTC
few,TRBJ1-2,.,TRBV7-9,CASSFLQLYGYTF,TGTGCCAGCAGCTTTTTACAGCTCTATGGCTACACCTTC